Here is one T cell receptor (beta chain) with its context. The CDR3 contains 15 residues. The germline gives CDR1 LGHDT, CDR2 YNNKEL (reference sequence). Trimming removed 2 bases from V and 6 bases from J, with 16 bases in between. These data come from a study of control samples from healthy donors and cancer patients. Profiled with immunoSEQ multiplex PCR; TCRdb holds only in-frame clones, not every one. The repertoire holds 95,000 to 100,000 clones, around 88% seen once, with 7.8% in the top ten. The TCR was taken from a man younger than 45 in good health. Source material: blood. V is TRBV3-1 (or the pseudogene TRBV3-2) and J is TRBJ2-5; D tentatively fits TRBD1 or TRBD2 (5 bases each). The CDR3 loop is CASSQWTPGPQTQYF. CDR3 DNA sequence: TGTGCCAGCAGCCAATGGACACCGGGACCTCAGACCCAGTACTTC.